This TCR beta chain is from a study of blood T cell repertoires in COVID-19. Some clones are missing from TCRdb's copy, which holds only in-frame ones; the method was immunoSEQ multiplex PCR. The table lists more than 15,000 clones, roughly 89% of them singletons, with 7.7% in the top ten. Sequencing used peripheral blood. The receptor was derived from a woman aged 60-75 years with active COVID-19.

CDR3 coding DNA: TGTGCCAGCAGAGGGACAGTGACTGAAGCTTTCTTT. Its translation: CASRGTVTEAFF. V gene TRBV6-5 combines with J gene TRBJ1-1; 7 nucleotides match TRBD1. The V gene end was trimmed by 6 bases and the J gene end by 5 bases; junction bases not matched to a gene: 3. The germline gives CDR1 MNHEY, CDR2 SVGAGI. This CDR3 has 12 residues.